This T cell receptor beta chain was identified during a study of technical replicates of blood from a few donors. This CDR3 spans 16 amino acids. Germline V gene lookup returns CDR1 MDHEN and CDR2 SYDVKM. Germline trimming cut 5 bases from V and 4 bases from J; bases unmatched to any gene: 10. Data came from immunoSEQ multiplex PCR; TCRdb stores just in-frame clones and leaves some out. The sample carries 65,000 to 80,000 clones, about 97% recorded once. Specimen: T cells isolated from PBMCs. The receptor was isolated from a human donor in good health. The V call is TRBV28, the J call TRBJ2-2, with 7 nucleotides matching TRBD2. The CDR3: CASSAADGGTTGELFF. For the CDR3, the DNA is TGTGCCAGCAGTGCGGCCGACGGGGGGACCACCGGGGAGCTGTTTTTT. Full variable domain (missing parts from reference TRBV28 and TRBJ2-2): DVKVTQSSRYLVKRTGEKVFLECVQDMDHENMFWYRQDPGLGLRLIYFSYDVKMKEKGDIPEGYSVSREKKERFSLILESASTNQTSMYLCASSAADGGTTGELFFGEGSRLTVL.